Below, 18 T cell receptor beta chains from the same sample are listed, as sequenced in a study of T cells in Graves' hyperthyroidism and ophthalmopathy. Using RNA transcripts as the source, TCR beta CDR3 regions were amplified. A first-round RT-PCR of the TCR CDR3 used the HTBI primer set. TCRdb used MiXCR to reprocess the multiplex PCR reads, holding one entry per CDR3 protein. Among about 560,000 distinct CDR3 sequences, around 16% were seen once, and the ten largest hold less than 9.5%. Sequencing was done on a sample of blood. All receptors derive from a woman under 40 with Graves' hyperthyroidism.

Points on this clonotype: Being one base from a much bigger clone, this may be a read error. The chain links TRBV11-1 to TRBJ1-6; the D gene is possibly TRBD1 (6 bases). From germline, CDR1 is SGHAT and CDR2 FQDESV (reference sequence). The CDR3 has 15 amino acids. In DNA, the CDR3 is TGTGCCAGCAGCGGACCCAGGGGAGGTAATTCACTCCTCCACTTT. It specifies CASSGPRGGNSLLHF. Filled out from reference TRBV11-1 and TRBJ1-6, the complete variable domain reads EAEVAQSPRYKITEKSQAVAFWCDPISGHATLYWYRQILGQGPELLVQFQDESVVDDSQLPKDRFSAERLKGVDSTLKIQPAELGDSAMYLCASSGPRGGNSLLHFGNGTRLTVT.

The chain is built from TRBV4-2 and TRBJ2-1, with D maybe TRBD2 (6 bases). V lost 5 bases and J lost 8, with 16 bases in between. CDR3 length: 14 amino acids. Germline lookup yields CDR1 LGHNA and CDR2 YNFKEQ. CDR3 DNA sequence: TGTGCCAGCAGCTCCAGACTAGTTATGGATGAGCAGTTCTTC. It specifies CASSSRLVMDEQFF.

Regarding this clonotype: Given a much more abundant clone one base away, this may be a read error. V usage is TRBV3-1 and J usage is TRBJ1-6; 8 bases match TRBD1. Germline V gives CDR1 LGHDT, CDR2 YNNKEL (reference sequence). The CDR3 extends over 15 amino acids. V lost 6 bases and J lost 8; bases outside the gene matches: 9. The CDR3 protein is CASRAGGGHDSPLHF. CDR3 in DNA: TGTGCCAGCAGGGCAGGGGGCGGACATGATTCACCCCTCCACTTT.

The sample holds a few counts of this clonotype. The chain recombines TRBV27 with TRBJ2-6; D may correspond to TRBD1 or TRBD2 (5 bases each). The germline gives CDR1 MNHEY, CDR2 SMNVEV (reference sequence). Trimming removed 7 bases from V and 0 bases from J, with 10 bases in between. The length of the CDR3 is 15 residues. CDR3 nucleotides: TGTGCCAGCACCTGGGGGATCTCTGGGGCCAACGTCCTGACTTTC. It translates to CASTWGISGANVLTF.

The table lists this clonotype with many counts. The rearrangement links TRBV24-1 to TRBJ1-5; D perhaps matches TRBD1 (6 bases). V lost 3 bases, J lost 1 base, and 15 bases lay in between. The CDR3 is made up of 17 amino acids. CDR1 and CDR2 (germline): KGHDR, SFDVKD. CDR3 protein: CATSDMGDRRSNQPQHF. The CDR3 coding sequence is TGTGCCACCAGTGATATGGGTGACAGGAGGAGCAATCAGCCCCAGCATTTT.

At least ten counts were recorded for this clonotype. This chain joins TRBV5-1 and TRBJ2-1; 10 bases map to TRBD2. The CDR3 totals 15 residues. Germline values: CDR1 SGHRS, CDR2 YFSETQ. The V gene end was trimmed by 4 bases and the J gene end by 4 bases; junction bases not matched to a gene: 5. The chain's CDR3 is CASSTEAGGYNEQFF. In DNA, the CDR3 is TGCGCCAGCAGCACTGAAGCGGGAGGGTACAATGAGCAGTTCTTC.

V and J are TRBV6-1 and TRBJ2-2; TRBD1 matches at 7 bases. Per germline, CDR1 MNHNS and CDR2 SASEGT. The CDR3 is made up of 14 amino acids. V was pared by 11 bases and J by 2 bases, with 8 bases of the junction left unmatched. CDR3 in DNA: TGTGCCGTTTTCGACAGGGACAACACCGGGGAGCTGTTTTTT. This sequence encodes CAVFDRDNTGELFF.

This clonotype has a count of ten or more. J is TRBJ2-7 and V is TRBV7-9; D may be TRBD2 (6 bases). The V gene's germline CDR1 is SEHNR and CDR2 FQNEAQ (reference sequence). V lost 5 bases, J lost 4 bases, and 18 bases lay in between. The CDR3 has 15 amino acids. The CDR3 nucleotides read TGTGCCAGCAGCCTCAGCGGGCGGGATCGGTACGAGCAGTACTTC. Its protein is CASSLSGRDRYEQYF.

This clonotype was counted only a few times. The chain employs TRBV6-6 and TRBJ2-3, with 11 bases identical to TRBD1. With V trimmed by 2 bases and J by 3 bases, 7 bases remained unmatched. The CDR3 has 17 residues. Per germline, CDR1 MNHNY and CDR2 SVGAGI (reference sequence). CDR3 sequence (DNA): TGTGCCAGCAGTTACGGTCCCGGGACAGGGGGAACAGATACGCAGTATTTT. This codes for CASSYGPGTGGTDTQYF.

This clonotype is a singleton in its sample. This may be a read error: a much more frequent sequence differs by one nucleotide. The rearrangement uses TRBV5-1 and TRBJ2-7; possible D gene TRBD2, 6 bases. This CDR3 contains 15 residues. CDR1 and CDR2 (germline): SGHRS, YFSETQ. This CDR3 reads CASSFHSGDVYEQCF. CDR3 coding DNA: TGCGCCAGCAGCTTTCATTCGGGAGACGTCTACGAGCAGTGCTTC.

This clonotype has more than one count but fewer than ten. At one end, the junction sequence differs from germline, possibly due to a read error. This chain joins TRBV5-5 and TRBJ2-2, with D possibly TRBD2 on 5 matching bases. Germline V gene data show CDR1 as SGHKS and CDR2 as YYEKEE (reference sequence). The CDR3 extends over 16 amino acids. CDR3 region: CACSLDLVRDTGELFF. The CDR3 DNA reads TGTGCCTGCAGCTTGGATTTGGTGAGGGACACCGGGGAGCTGTTTTTT.

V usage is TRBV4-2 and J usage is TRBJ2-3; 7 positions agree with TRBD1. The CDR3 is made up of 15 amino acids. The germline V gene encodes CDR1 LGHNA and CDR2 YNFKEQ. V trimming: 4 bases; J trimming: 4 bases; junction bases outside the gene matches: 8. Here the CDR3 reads CASSRDSGSPDTQYF. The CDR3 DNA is TGTGCCAGCAGCCGGGACAGTGGATCGCCAGATACGCAGTATTTT.

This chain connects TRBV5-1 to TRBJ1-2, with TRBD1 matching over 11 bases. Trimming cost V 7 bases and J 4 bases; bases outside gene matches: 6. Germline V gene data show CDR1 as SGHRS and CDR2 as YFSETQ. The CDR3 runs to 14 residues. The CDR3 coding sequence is TGCGCCAGCGCTGGGACAGGGGGGACCTATGGCTACACCTTC. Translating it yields CASAGTGGTYGYTF.

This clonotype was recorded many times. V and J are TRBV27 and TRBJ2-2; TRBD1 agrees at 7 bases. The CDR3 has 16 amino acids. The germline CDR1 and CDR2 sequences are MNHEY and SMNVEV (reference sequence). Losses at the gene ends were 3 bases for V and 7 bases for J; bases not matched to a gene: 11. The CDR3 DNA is TGTGCCAGCAGTTTCGGTCCCGAAGACAGGGACGGGGAGCTGTTTTTT. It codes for CASSFGPEDRDGELFF.

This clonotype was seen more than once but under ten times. DNA of the CDR3: TGTGCCAGCAGCTTTGGGACAGATGACAGGTATAGCAATCAGCCCCAGCATTTT. Translating gives CASSFGTDDRYSNQPQHF. This chain links TRBV7-8 with TRBJ1-5; 7 bases map to TRBD1. From germline, CDR1 is SGHVS and CDR2 FQNEAQ. The CDR3 sequence is 18 residues long. Unmatched junction bases numbered 11, after V lost 3 bases and J lost 0 bases.

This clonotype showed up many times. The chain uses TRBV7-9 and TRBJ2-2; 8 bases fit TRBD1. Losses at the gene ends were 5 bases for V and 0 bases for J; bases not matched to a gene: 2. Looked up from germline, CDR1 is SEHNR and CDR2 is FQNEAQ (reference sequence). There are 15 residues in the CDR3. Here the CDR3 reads CASSQGQANTGELFF. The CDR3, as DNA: TGTGCCAGCAGCCAGGGACAGGCGAACACCGGGGAGCTGTTTTTT.

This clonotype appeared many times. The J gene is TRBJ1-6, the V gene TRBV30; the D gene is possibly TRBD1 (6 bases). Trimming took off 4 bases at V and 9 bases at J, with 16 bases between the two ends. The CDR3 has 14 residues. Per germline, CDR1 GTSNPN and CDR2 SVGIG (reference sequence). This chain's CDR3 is CAWNLQGSGSPLHF. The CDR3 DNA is TGTGCCTGGAATTTACAGGGATCTGGTTCACCCCTCCACTTT.

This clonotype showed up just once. In nucleotides, the CDR3 is TGTGCCAGCAGTTACTACCCTCCCTTAGCGGGAGAGAATACAGATACGCAGTATTTT. This encodes CASSYYPPLAGENTDTQYF. This chain connects TRBV6-5 to TRBJ2-3; 9 bases match TRBD2. The J segment lost 3 bases and the V segment lost 1 base, leaving 14 bases of the junction unmatched. CDR1 and CDR2 (germline): MNHEY, SVGAGI. This CDR3 comprises 19 residues.